The clone carrying this T cell receptor (beta chain) was found a few times. TCRdb reprocessed the RT-PCR reads with MiXCR, giving one entry per CDR3 protein. Here the sample spans fewer than 800,000 distinct CDR3 sequences, over 12% being singletons. The germline gives CDR1 SGHRS, CDR2 YFSETQ. The CDR3 runs 17 residues. Trimming took 0 bases from V and 5 from J, leaving 20 bases between them. Sequenced: memory CD4+ T cells from blood. This TCR was sampled from a female donor in good health, serving as a healthy control. The chain couples TRBV5-1 to TRBJ2-5, with D perhaps matching TRBD1 (6 bases). Written as DNA, the CDR3 is TGCGCCAGCAGCTTGGCCAATACTATTGGGGGCGCGGAGACCCAGTACTTC. Its translation is CASSLANTIGGAETQYF.